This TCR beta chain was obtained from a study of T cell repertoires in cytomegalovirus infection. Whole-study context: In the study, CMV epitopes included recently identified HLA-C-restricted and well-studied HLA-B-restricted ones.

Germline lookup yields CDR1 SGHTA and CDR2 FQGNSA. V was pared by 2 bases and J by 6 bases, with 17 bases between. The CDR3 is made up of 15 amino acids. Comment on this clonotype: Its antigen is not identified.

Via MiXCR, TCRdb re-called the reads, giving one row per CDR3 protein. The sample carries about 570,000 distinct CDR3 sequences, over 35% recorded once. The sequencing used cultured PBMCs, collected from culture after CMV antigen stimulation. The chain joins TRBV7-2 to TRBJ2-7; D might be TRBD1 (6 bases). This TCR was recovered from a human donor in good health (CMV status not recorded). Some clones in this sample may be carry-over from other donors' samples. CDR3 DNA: TGTGCCAGCAGCTTAATCGGGCACCAGGGGCCCGAGCAGTACTTC. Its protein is CASSLIGHQGPEQYF.